The source of this T cell receptor (beta chain) is a study of technical replicates of blood from a handful of donors. From germline, CDR1 is MGHDK and CDR2 SYGVNS. The CDR3 is 14 amino acids. The V end lost 6 bases, the J end lost 1 base, and 10 bases lay between the germline ends. Here immunoSEQ multiplex PCR was the method, and the copy in TCRdb shows in-frame clones only, minus some. The data contain 50,000 to 60,000 clones, approximately 95% of them singletons. The V gene is TRBV25-1, the J gene TRBJ1-5, with unresolved D. The origin of this receptor is a human donor in good health. Some clones in this sample may be carry-over from other donors' samples. The sample consisted of PBMCs. The CDR3 nucleotides are TGTGCCAGCAGCGGGAGTGTGAGCAATCAGCCCCAGCATTTT. It is translated as CASSGSVSNQPQHF.